This T cell receptor beta chain was obtained from a study of blood T cell repertoires in COVID-19. As for the study in general: The United States, Italy and Spain supplied acute and convalescent COVID-19 samples.

This clone was counted only a few times. Germline lookup yields CDR1 LNHDA and CDR2 SQIVND (reference sequence). The CDR3 consists of 14 residues. The V end was cut by 2 bases, the J end by 0 bases, with 5 bases between. Libraries were prepared by immunoSEQ multiplex PCR; TCRdb keeps only in-frame clonotypes and omits some of them. The sample gives approximately 240,000 clones, approximately 79% of which show up once; roughly 4% is in the top ten. The chain couples TRBV19 to TRBJ1-5; D unclear. The TCR sequence derives from a middle-aged woman with active or convalescent COVID-19. The sample taken for sequencing was peripheral blood. CDR3 residues: CASSIQASNQPQHF. The CDR3 region has the DNA TGTGCCAGTAGTATACAGGCTAGCAATCAGCCCCAGCATTTT.